Below are 21 T cell receptor beta chains sequenced from a single sample in a study of shared clonotypes between healthy human individuals (TCRdb year 2020). Receptor amplification or capture employed the immunoSEQ multiplex PCR assay. This is the immuneACCESS table as TCRdb keeps it, with only in-frame sequences that have V and J called. A part of the clones is gone; compared with another copy, unresolved V genes explain less than half, and the rest is unexplained. For this sample the table gives nearly 1 million clones, of which 76% were detected only once. Nearly 1.5% of the sample rests with the top ten. The sequenced sample consisted of memory CD4+ T cells sorted from blood. The cell subset or site label of this sample denotes: CD45RA-negative fraction. The receptors shown here come from a man in his late teens or twenties in good health.

This clone was detected only once. This chain joins TRBV30 and TRBJ1-1; perhaps TRBD1 as D (6 bases). Trimming took 7 bases from V and 4 from J, leaving 19 bases between them. This CDR3 spans 14 amino acids. Germline lookup yields CDR1 GTSNPN and CDR2 SVGIG (reference sequence). The CDR3 sequence: CAYAAPGAGTEAFF. CDR3 nucleotides: TGTGCCTATGCCGCGCCGGGGGCGGGCACTGAAGCTTTCTTT.

The chain combines TRBV5-6 with TRBJ1-5, with D possibly TRBD1 on 6 matching bases. The V gene's germline CDR1 is SGHDT and CDR2 YYEEEE. The CDR3 has 17 amino acids. V lost 1 base, J lost 0 bases, and 14 bases lay in between. CDR3 region: CASSLMAGAYSNQPQHF. DNA of the CDR3: TGTGCCAGCAGCTTGATGGCAGGGGCATATAGCAATCAGCCCCAGCATTTT.

J is TRBJ2-3 and V is TRBV7-3, with D unclear. The V and J ends lost 0 bases and 4 bases respectively, with 8 bases between them. Germline CDR1 reads SGHTA; CDR2 reads FQGTGA. This CDR3 spans 14 amino acids. The CDR3 bases are TGTGCCAGCAGCTTAACCTCTCGACCAGATACGCAGTATTTT. Protein sequence: CASSLTSRPDTQYF.

The rearrangement uses TRBV28 and TRBJ1-1; TRBD1 aligns across 7 bases. CDR3 length: 17 residues. V dropped 7 bases and J dropped 3; count of bases not matched to a gene: 17. Germline V CDR1 and CDR2: MDHEN, SYDVKM. CDR3 in amino acids: CASTAPPGGGWDTEAFF. The CDR3 DNA follows: TGTGCCAGCACCGCCCCCCCAGGGGGTGGTTGGGACACTGAAGCTTTCTTT.

The rearrangement links TRBV2 to TRBJ2-2, with D hard to call. The CDR3 covers 14 residues. V was pared by 1 base and J by 3 bases, with 6 bases between. CDR1 SNHLY and CDR2 FYNNEI come from the germline V gene. CDR3 DNA sequence: TGTGCCAGCAGTGAAGGCCTTCACACCGGGGAGCTGTTTTTT. It specifies CASSEGLHTGELFF. The variable domain in full, completed from reference TRBV2 and TRBJ2-2, reads EPEVTQTPSHQVTQMGQEVILRCVPISNHLYFYWYRQILGQKVEFLVSFYNNEISEKSEIFDDQFSVERPDGSNFTLKIRSTKLEDSAMYFCASSEGLHTGELFFGEGSRLTVL.

The chain carries TRBV9 and TRBJ2-3, with D perhaps TRBD2 (5 bases). V lost 1 base to trimming and J lost 0 bases, with 12 bases between them. CDR1 SGDLS and CDR2 YYNGEE come from the germline V gene. The CDR3 has 16 residues. CDR3 region: CASSVSGSPSTDTQYF. The CDR3 DNA is TGTGCCAGCAGCGTAAGCGGTAGCCCTAGCACAGATACGCAGTATTTT.

This chain joins TRBV2 and TRBJ2-3, with 10 bases that match TRBD2. This CDR3 is 16 amino acids long. Germline V gene sequence: CDR1 SNHLY, CDR2 FYNNEI. Trimming removed 5 bases from V and 0 bases from J; junction bases left unmatched: 5. The CDR3 DNA follows: TGTGCCAGCAGTCCCATACTAGCGGGGAGCACAGATACGCAGTATTTT. This codes for CASSPILAGSTDTQYF.

This rearrangement joins TRBV5-4 to TRBJ2-3, with 7 bases lining up with TRBD1. Per germline, CDR1 SGHNT and CDR2 YYREEE (reference sequence). This CDR3 has 15 amino acids. The V and J ends lost 6 bases and 2 bases, in that order; junction bases with no gene match: 9. CDR3 residues: CASTRQGLATDTQYF. The CDR3 bases are TGTGCCAGCACCAGACAGGGTCTCGCCACAGATACGCAGTATTTT.

The CDR3 DNA reads TGTGCCAGCTCACCGACTAGCGGGGGTTACGAGCAGTACTTC. It translates to CASSPTSGGYEQYF. V and J are TRBV18 and TRBJ2-7; 12 bases agree with TRBD2. This CDR3 contains 14 residues. Trimming at V came to 3 bases and at J to 4 bases, leaving 1 base not matched to a gene. The germline CDR1 and CDR2 sequences are KGHSH and LQKENI. Complete variable domain (other parts from reference TRBV18 and TRBJ2-7): NAGVMQNPRHLVRRRGQEARLRCSPMKGHSHVYWYRQLPEEGLKFMVYLQKENIIDESGMPKERFSAEFPKEGPSILRIQQVVRGDSAAYFCASSPTSGGYEQYFGPGTRLTVT.

The V and J genes are TRBV5-1 and TRBJ1-6, with D tentatively TRBD1 (5 bases). Germline V gene data show CDR1 as SGHRS and CDR2 as YFSETQ. The CDR3 sequence is 15 residues long. V lost 1 base to trimming and J lost 7 bases, with 12 bases between them. In DNA form, the CDR3 reads TGCGCCAGCAGCTTGCAGGGCCCTAGCAATTCACCCCTCCACTTT. Protein product: CASSLQGPSNSPLHF.

This clone appeared once. The gene calls are TRBV14 and TRBJ2-2; D is perhaps TRBD2 (6 bases). The CDR3 covers 15 residues. In germline, CDR1 is SGHDN, CDR2 FVKESK. V lost 4 bases, J lost 1 base, and 10 bases lay in between. The CDR3 here is CASSRLGGNTGELFF. In DNA, the CDR3 is TGTGCCAGCAGCCGACTGGGGGGGAACACCGGGGAGCTGTTTTTT.

To note about this clone: Other DNA sequences of this sample code for an identical CDR3. The CDR3 nucleotides read TGTGCCAGTAGTATATCCGGTCAGCCCCAGCATTTT. Its translation: CASSISGQPQHF. V and J are TRBV19 and TRBJ1-5, with D uncertain. The V gene's germline CDR1 is LNHDA and CDR2 SQIVND (reference sequence). The CDR3 contains 12 residues. Trimming pared 2 bases from V and 6 bases from J, leaving 5 bases between.

The genes are TRBV9 and TRBJ2-3, with 8 bases aligning to TRBD2. The germline gives CDR1 SGDLS, CDR2 YYNGEE. The V segment lost 4 bases and the J segment 7 bases; nucleotides outside the gene matches: 8. The CDR3 is made up of 14 amino acids. DNA of the CDR3: TGTGCCAGCAGCCCGGGACTAGAAAGAAATACGCAGTATTTT. Translating gives CASSPGLERNTQYF.

The chain is built from TRBV5-8 and TRBJ1-2; 10 positions match TRBD1. Trimming removed 4 bases from V and 3 bases from J; junction bases left unmatched: 9. The CDR3 extends over 16 amino acids. Germline V gene data show CDR1 as SGHTS and CDR2 as YDEGEE. Written as DNA, the CDR3 is TGTGCCAGCAGCCTAACCGGGACAGGGGCCCACTATGGCTACACCTTC. It is translated as CASSLTGTGAHYGYTF. The full variable domain, completed using reference TRBV5-8 and TRBJ1-2, is EAGVTQSPTHLIKTRGQQATLRCSPISGHTSVYWYQQALGLGLQFLLWYDEGEERNRGNFPPRFSGRQFPNYSSELNVNALELEDSALYLCASSLTGTGAHYGYTFGSGTRLTVV.

This clone was picked up one time. The chain links TRBV5-4 to TRBJ2-7; TRBD2 aligns across 11 bases. Germline V gives CDR1 SGHNT, CDR2 YYREEE (reference sequence). This CDR3 comprises 17 residues. The V gene end was trimmed by 3 bases and the J gene end by 0 bases; junction bases not matched to a gene: 8. The CDR3 sequence: CASSSLAGAKNSYEQYF. The CDR3 coding sequence is TGTGCCAGCAGCTCACTAGCGGGGGCTAAAAACTCCTACGAGCAGTACTTC. Full variable domain (outside the CDR3, taken from reference TRBV5-4 and TRBJ2-7): ETGVTQSPTHLIKTRGQQVTLRCSSQSGHNTVSWYQQALGQGPQFIFQYYREEENGRGNFPPRFSGLQFPNYSSELNVNALELDDSALYLCASSSLAGAKNSYEQYFGPGTRLTVT.

This chain joins TRBV5-8 and TRBJ1-1, with D unresolved. The CDR3 sequence is 14 residues long. Trimming removed 2 bases at V and 2 bases at J, with 10 bases between. Germline CDR1 reads SGHTS; CDR2 reads YDEGEE. CDR3 residues: CASSLREANTEAFF. The DNA for the CDR3 is TGTGCCAGCAGCTTAAGGGAAGCTAACACTGAAGCTTTCTTT.

V is TRBV4-2 and J is TRBJ2-2; D possibly corresponds to TRBD1 (8 bases). This CDR3 contains 14 residues. Germline CDR1 LGHNA, CDR2 YNFKEQ. Trimming removed 6 bases from V and 3 bases from J, with 11 bases in between. The CDR3 loop reads CASSTGGDTGELFF. The CDR3 DNA sequence: TGTGCCAGCAGTACAGGGGGGGACACCGGGGAGCTGTTTTTT.

Only a few counts were recorded for this clone. The chain employs TRBV5-4 and TRBJ2-3, with D uncertain. This CDR3 is built from 14 residues. Germline-derived CDR1 and CDR2 are SGHNT and YYREEE (reference sequence). V lost 0 bases, J lost 8 bases, and 13 bases lay in between. The CDR3 here is CASSLESGAGTQYF. The CDR3 region has the DNA TGTGCCAGCAGCTTGGAATCCGGAGCTGGTACGCAGTATTTT.

The sample holds a few counts of this clone. This chain connects TRBV28 to TRBJ1-6, with D tentatively TRBD1 (6 bases). V shed 7 bases and J shed 8 bases, with 9 bases lying between them. Germline values: CDR1 MDHEN, CDR2 SYDVKM. There are 12 residues in the CDR3. The chain's CDR3 is CASTSGDSPLHF. CDR3 nucleotides: TGTGCCAGCACCTCAGGGGATTCACCCCTCCACTTT. Variable domain in full (rest from reference TRBV28 and TRBJ1-6): DVKVTQSSRYLVKRTGEKVFLECVQDMDHENMFWYRQDPGLGLRLIYFSYDVKMKEKGDIPEGYSVSREKKERFSLILESASTNQTSMYLCASTSGDSPLHFGNGTRLTVT.

The V call is TRBV5-4, the J call TRBJ1-1, with TRBD1 matching over 9 bases. This CDR3 contains 17 residues. After removal of 4 bases from V and 3 bases from J, the junction contained 13 bases not matched to a gene. The V gene's germline CDR1 is SGHNT and CDR2 YYREEE (reference sequence). CDR3 in DNA: TGTGCCAGCAGCATGGGAAACAGGGGGCGCCGGGACACTGAAGCTTTCTTT. This translates into CASSMGNRGRRDTEAFF.

This sequence joins TRBV5-1 and TRBJ2-1, with 7 bases identical to TRBD2. The CDR3 contains 17 residues. In germline, CDR1 is SGHRS, CDR2 YFSETQ. V lost 2 bases to trimming and J lost 0 bases; unmatched junction nucleotides: 8. CDR3: CASSFRLAVSSYNEQFF. The CDR3, as DNA: TGCGCCAGCAGCTTTCGTCTAGCGGTATCCTCCTACAATGAGCAGTTCTTC.